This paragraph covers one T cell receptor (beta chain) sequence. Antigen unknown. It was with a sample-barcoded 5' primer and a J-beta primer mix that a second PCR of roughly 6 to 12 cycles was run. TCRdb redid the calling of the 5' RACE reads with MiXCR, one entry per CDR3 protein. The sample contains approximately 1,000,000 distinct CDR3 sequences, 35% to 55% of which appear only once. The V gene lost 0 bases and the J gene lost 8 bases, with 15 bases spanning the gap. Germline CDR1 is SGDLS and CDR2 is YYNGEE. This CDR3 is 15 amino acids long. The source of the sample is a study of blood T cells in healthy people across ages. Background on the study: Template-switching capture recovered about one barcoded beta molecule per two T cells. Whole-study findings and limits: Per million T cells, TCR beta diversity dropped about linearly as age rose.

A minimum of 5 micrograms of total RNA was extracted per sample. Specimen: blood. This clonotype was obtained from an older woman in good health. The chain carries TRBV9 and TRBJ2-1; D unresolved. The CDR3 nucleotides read TGTGCCAGCAGCGTAGGAGCAATGGGATTCTATGAGCAGTTCTTC. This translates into CASSVGAMGFYEQFF. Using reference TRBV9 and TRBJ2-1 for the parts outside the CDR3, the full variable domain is DSGVTQTPKHLITATGQRVTLRCSPRSGDLSVYWYQQSLDQGLQFLIQYYNGEERAKGNILERFSAQQFPDLHSELNLSSLELGDSALYFCASSVGAMGFYEQFFGPGTRLTVL.